This TCR beta chain appears in the sequencing data of a study of PD-1 blockade in classical Hodgkin lymphoma. Findings and caveats of the study: The diversity seen at baseline in complete responders resembled that of newly diagnosed patients.

The CDR3 covers 14 residues. Trimming left V 3 bases short and J 0 bases short, with 7 bases between. From germline, CDR1 is MRHNA and CDR2 SNTAGT. The assay was immunoSEQ multiplex PCR, and TCRdb's table has in-frame clones only and misses some. The sample consists of approximately 34,000 clones, approximately 82% of them appearing once. Brentuximab vedotin exposure varied among the patients, all of whom had relapsed after autologous stem cell transplantation. As concerns this clone: What it recognizes is unknown.

This sample comprised peripheral blood mononuclear cells (PBMCs), obtained before the second cycle of nivolumab. The genes are TRBV6-4 and TRBJ2-3; the D gene is possibly TRBD2 (6 bases). This TCR derives from a human donor with classical Hodgkin lymphoma. The chain's CDR3 is CASSEGTSTDTQYF. CDR3 sequence (DNA): TGTGCCAGCAGTGAGGGGACTAGCACAGATACGCAGTATTTT.